This T cell receptor beta chain was obtained from a study of blood T cell repertoires in COVID-19. Whole-study context: In each case, the material was cDNA or gDNA derived from T cells, B-cell-depleted T cells, or PBMCs.

Germline trimming cut 6 bases from V and 6 bases from J; bases unmatched to any gene: 13. Per germline, CDR1 SGHAT and CDR2 FQNNGV. This CDR3 has 15 amino acids. Authors' processing steps: Scientists estimated how many nucleated cells there were by amplifying reference gene primers. Assay: immunoSEQ multiplex PCR; the TCRdb copy retains only in-frame clones and omits some. That table is the source of V, J and clone size, and D and trimming were worked out from the DNA. This sample has 200,000 to 250,000 clones, with roughly 81% found just once. Material for sequencing was peripheral blood. The sequence was collected from a man between 40 and 49 years old with acute or convalescent COVID-19. The chain combines TRBV11-2 with TRBJ1-1, with 7 nucleotides matching TRBD1. CDR3 amino acids: CASRSEGAQTAEAFF. CDR3 DNA sequence: TGTGCCAGCAGATCGGAGGGGGCGCAGACCGCTGAAGCTTTCTTT.